What follows are 30 T cell receptor beta chains derived from one specimen sequenced in a study of beta chain features in type 1 diabetes. Investigators reverse transcribed all isolated RNA, so they sequenced expressed TCRB transcripts. The assay was immunoSEQ multiplex PCR, and TCRdb's table has in-frame clones only and misses some. The repertoire has fewer than 350,000 clones, about 15% of them found once; the top ten carry roughly 0.015%. Their antigens are not known. Overall study results and limits: Researchers report that Type 1 diabetes patients had moderately but significantly shorter TCRB CDR3s across all four CD4+ subsets.

Sequenced sample: naive CD4+ T cells from blood. The source of these receptors is a man aged 18 to 29 with type 1 diabetes.

This clone was picked up a small number of times. The chain employs TRBV5-1 and TRBJ2-3; 7 bases are shared with TRBD1. The CDR3 is made up of 15 amino acids. In germline, CDR1 is SGHRS, CDR2 YFSETQ. V shed 4 bases, J shed 2 bases, and the junction held 7 bases outside the gene matches. CDR3 loop: CASSPGTAHTDTQYF. The CDR3 DNA reads as TGCGCCAGCAGCCCTGGGACAGCCCACACAGATACGCAGTATTTT.

This clone was counted a few times. V is TRBV18 and J is TRBJ1-1; no clear D gene. Germline lookup yields CDR1 KGHSH and CDR2 LQKENI. V was cut by 3 bases and J by 9 bases, with 11 bases left in between. The CDR3 covers 12 residues. In DNA, the CDR3 is TGTGCCAGCTCACCCCCGGGAATTAAAGCTTTCTTT. This sequence encodes CASSPPGIKAFF.

The chain employs TRBV30 and TRBJ1-5; 7 bases align to TRBD1. Trimming cost V 5 bases and J 5 bases; bases outside gene matches: 9. The CDR3 runs 14 residues. The V gene's germline CDR1 is GTSNPN and CDR2 SVGIG (reference sequence). The CDR3 DNA sequence: TGTGCCTGGTCCCGGGACAGTTTCGATCAGCCCCAGCATTTT. Protein: CAWSRDSFDQPQHF.

This rearrangement joins TRBV7-6 to TRBJ2-7, with D unclear. Trimming shortened V by 1 base and J by 6 bases, and 7 bases separated the two germline ends. Germline V gives CDR1 SGHVS, CDR2 FNYEAQ. The CDR3 runs to 12 residues. CDR3 region: CASSLERAEQYF. The CDR3 DNA is TGTGCCAGCAGCTTAGAGCGAGCCGAGCAGTACTTC.

The V and J genes are TRBV27 and TRBJ1-5; 7 bases fit TRBD1. The V gene end was trimmed by 0 bases and the J gene end by 2 bases; junction bases not matched to a gene: 7. CDR3 length: 17 residues. Looked up from germline, CDR1 is MNHEY and CDR2 is SMNVEV (reference sequence). CDR3: CASSLSGRGYGNQPQHF. The CDR3, as DNA: TGTGCCAGCAGTTTATCCGGCAGGGGGTACGGCAATCAGCCCCAGCATTTT.

The chain carries TRBV5-1 and TRBJ2-1; 10 bases agree with TRBD1. J lost 9 bases, V lost 2 bases, and 5 bases had no gene match. Germline lookup yields CDR1 SGHRS and CDR2 YFSETQ. This CDR3 has 14 residues. DNA for the CDR3: TGCGCCAGCAGCTTTGGACAGGGGGGTAGTGAGCAGTTCTTC. It codes for CASSFGQGGSEQFF.

This clone was picked up a small number of times. CDR3 nucleotides: TGTGCCAGCAGTGAAGGCAACAGGGGGGGCCCCGGGGAGCTGTTTTTT. Amino acids: CASSEGNRGGPGELFF. This chain joins TRBV25-1 and TRBJ2-2; D is perhaps TRBD1 (8 bases). Trimming pared 2 bases from V and 6 bases from J, leaving 16 bases between. The CDR3 runs 16 residues. Per the germline V gene, CDR1 is MGHDK and CDR2 is SYGVNS. Based on the CDR3 plus reference TRBV25-1 and TRBJ2-2, the full variable domain is EADIYQTPRYLVIGTGKKITLECSQTMGHDKMYWYQQDPGMELHLIHYSYGVNSTEKGDLSSESTVSRIRTEHFPLTLESARPSHTSQYLCASSEGNRGGPGELFFGEGSRLTVL.

The rearrangement links TRBV11-2 to TRBJ2-3; 11 positions match TRBD2. Per germline, CDR1 SGHAT and CDR2 FQNNGV. The trim removed 3 bases at V and 0 bases at J, leaving 5 bases unmatched. CDR3 size: 17 residues. This chain's CDR3 is CASSLSGTSGSTDTQYF. CDR3 DNA sequence: TGTGCCAGCAGCTTGTCCGGGACTAGCGGAAGCACAGATACGCAGTATTTT.

J is TRBJ2-2 and V is TRBV5-4, with 10 positions matching TRBD2. Germline lookup yields CDR1 SGHNT and CDR2 YYREEE (reference sequence). V shed 1 base and J 6 bases; nucleotides not matched to a gene: 3. This CDR3 spans 15 amino acids. CDR3 DNA: TGTGCCAGCAGCTTGAGGCTAGCGGGAGCCGGGGAGCTGTTTTTT. Its protein product is CASSLRLAGAGELFF.

V usage is TRBV5-6 and J usage is TRBJ2-7; TRBD2 matches 12 bases. Per the germline V gene, CDR1 is SGHDT and CDR2 is YYEEEE. The CDR3 is 15 residues long. J gave up 2 bases and V 2 bases, and 2 bases lay outside the gene matches. CDR3 in DNA: TGTGCCAGCAGCTTAGGACTAGCGGGGACCTACGAGCAGTACTTC. It yields the protein CASSLGLAGTYEQYF.

A few counts support this clone. The V call is TRBV6-6, the J call TRBJ1-5; TRBD1 aligns across 11 bases. The germline gives CDR1 MNHNY, CDR2 SVGAGI (reference sequence). V trimming: 6 bases; J trimming: 7 bases; junction bases outside the gene matches: 5. CDR3 size: 14 residues. The CDR3 DNA follows: TGTGCCAGCAGGAGGGACAGGGGGGAACAGCCCCAGCATTTT. Its translation is CASRRDRGEQPQHF.

This clone was seen a few times. V and J are TRBV7-9 and TRBJ2-3, with 12 bases aligning to TRBD2. The CDR3 runs 18 residues. The germline V gene has CDR1 SEHNR and CDR2 FQNEAQ (reference sequence). Trimming removed 4 bases from V and 5 bases from J; junction bases left unmatched: 13. As DNA, the CDR3 is TGTGCCAGCAGCTCGCGGGGGACTAGCGGGCTAGGAGTAGATACGCAGTATTTT. It yields the protein CASSSRGTSGLGVDTQYF.

The chain carries TRBV7-9 and TRBJ2-3, with D possibly being TRBD2 (6 bases). With 5 bases removed from V and 4 bases from J, the gap between germline ends came to 22 bases. Germline CDR1 reads SEHNR; CDR2 reads FQNEAQ (reference sequence). The CDR3 has 17 amino acids. The CDR3 reads CASSPPWRDSKADTQYF. The CDR3 region has the DNA TGTGCCAGCAGCCCCCCTTGGAGGGACTCAAAGGCAGATACGCAGTATTTT.

The chain links TRBV19 to TRBJ1-1, with 8 bases fitting TRBD1. With V trimmed by 6 bases and J by 0 bases, 6 bases remained unmatched. CDR3 length: 15 amino acids. CDR1 and CDR2 (germline): LNHDA, SQIVND (reference sequence). In nucleotides, the CDR3 is TGTGCCAGTAGCGACAGGGGCGGGGTGAACACTGAAGCTTTCTTT. It yields the protein CASSDRGGVNTEAFF.

The rearrangement uses TRBV27 and TRBJ1-2; D might be TRBD1 (5 bases). Germline V lookup: CDR1 MNHEY, CDR2 SMNVEV (reference sequence). Trimming stripped 4 bases from V and 7 bases from J, with 13 bases between. The CDR3 runs to 13 residues. The CDR3 DNA reads TGTGCCAGCAGTTCACATCAGGGTGGTGGCTACACCTTC. This codes for CASSSHQGGGYTF.

There are a few counts of this clone. This rearrangement joins TRBV5-4 to TRBJ2-5; TRBD2 matches at 14 bases. J gave up 4 bases and V 2 bases, and 13 bases lay outside the gene matches. Germline V lookup: CDR1 SGHNT, CDR2 YYREEE (reference sequence). The CDR3 consists of 19 residues. CDR3 loop: CASSFPRGTSGSSVETQYF. For the CDR3, the DNA is TGTGCCAGCAGCTTCCCCAGAGGGACTAGCGGGAGCTCGGTAGAGACCCAGTACTTC. The full variable domain, in which reference TRBV5-4 and TRBJ2-5 provide the parts outside the CDR3, is ETGVTQSPTHLIKTRGQQVTLRCSSQSGHNTVSWYQQALGQGPQFIFQYYREEENGRGNFPPRFSGLQFPNYSSELNVNALELDDSALYLCASSFPRGTSGSSVETQYFGPGTRLLVL.

This clone showed up just a few times. The chain carries TRBV29-1 and TRBJ2-7, with D maybe TRBD1 (5 bases). Trimming removed 7 bases from V and 0 bases from J, with 19 bases in between. The CDR3 length is 15 residues. From germline, CDR1 is SQVTM and CDR2 ANQGSEA. The CDR3 DNA follows: TGCAGCGCCCTAAAGGGGCAGTGGAGCTCCTACGAGCAGTACTTC. It specifies CSALKGQWSSYEQYF.

As regards this clone: Distinct nucleotide sequences in the sample also encode this CDR3. This chain uses TRBV30 with TRBJ1-5, with no clear D. Germline assignment: CDR1 GTSNPN and CDR2 SVGIG (reference sequence). Trimming removed 2 bases from V and 1 base from J, with 6 bases in between. The CDR3 covers 13 residues. CDR3 sequence reads: CAWSSRSNQPQHF. The CDR3 nucleotides are TGTGCCTGGAGTTCTCGGAGCAATCAGCCCCAGCATTTT.

This sequence joins TRBV28 and TRBJ1-5; D not certain. CDR3 size: 14 residues. Trimming pared 3 bases from V and 6 bases from J, leaving 12 bases between. Germline V gene data show CDR1 as MDHEN and CDR2 as SYDVKM. The CDR3 loop reads CASSLEVRGQPQHF. DNA of the CDR3: TGTGCCAGCAGTTTGGAGGTTCGAGGTCAGCCCCAGCATTTT.

This clone was seen only a few times. The same CDR3 arises from other DNA sequences in this sample as well. The V gene is TRBV7-9, the J gene TRBJ2-3; tentative D call: TRBD2 (6 bases). This CDR3 is 12 amino acids long. Per germline, CDR1 SEHNR and CDR2 FQNEAQ (reference sequence). The germline V and J ends were trimmed by 5 bases and 6 bases, with 9 bases remaining between them. As DNA, the CDR3 is TGTGCCAGCAGCCCTCTAGCGGATACGCAGTATTTT. Encoded protein: CASSPLADTQYF.

The chain links TRBV5-1 to TRBJ2-1; TRBD2 matches at 8 bases. After removal of 3 bases from V and 3 bases from J, the junction contained 8 bases not matched to a gene. This CDR3 has 16 residues. Germline CDR1 and CDR2: SGHRS and YFSETQ. The CDR3 sequence is CASSSTGTRDYNEQFF. CDR3 DNA sequence: TGCGCCAGCAGCTCTACCGGGACTAGGGACTACAATGAGCAGTTCTTC. Based on the CDR3 plus reference TRBV5-1 and TRBJ2-1, the full variable domain is KAGVTQTPRYLIKTRGQQVTLSCSPISGHRSVSWYQQTPGQGLQFLFEYFSETQRNKGNFPGRFSGRQFSNSRSEMNVSTLELGDSALYLCASSSTGTRDYNEQFFGPGTRLTVL.

The genes are TRBV7-9 and TRBJ1-1, with D possibly matching TRBD1 (5 bases). Germline CDR1 and CDR2: SEHNR and FQNEAQ (reference sequence). With 5 bases removed from V and 1 base from J, the gap between germline ends came to 11 bases. This CDR3 is 14 amino acids long. Here the CDR3 DNA reads TGTGCCAGCAGCCGCAACCAGGGGAACACTGAAGCTTTCTTT. It yields the protein CASSRNQGNTEAFF.

The V and J genes are TRBV5-4 and TRBJ1-1; D perhaps matches TRBD1 (6 bases). The CDR3 runs to 18 residues. Germline values: CDR1 SGHNT, CDR2 YYREEE (reference sequence). V lost 0 bases and J lost 1, with 19 bases in between. CDR3 region: CASSLGVRGRRGNTEAFF. CDR3 in DNA: TGTGCCAGCAGCTTGGGGGTCAGGGGTCGCCGGGGGAACACTGAAGCTTTCTTT.

The V and J genes are TRBV2 and TRBJ1-2; D not resolved. The germline V gene has CDR1 SNHLY and CDR2 FYNNEI. Between the trimmed V and J ends, which lost 0 bases and 1 base, there was a span of 6 bases. The CDR3 contains 14 residues. CDR3 bases: TGTGCCAGCAGTGAAGCTCCCCGTAACTATGGCTACACCTTC. Translated, it gives CASSEAPRNYGYTF.

This clone was detected a few times. The chain recombines TRBV5-1 with TRBJ2-7; possibly TRBD1 for D (6 bases). Per germline, CDR1 SGHRS and CDR2 YFSETQ. CDR3 length equals 16 residues. Trimming left V 4 bases short and J 4 bases short, with 21 bases between. The CDR3 bases are TGCGCCAGCAGCGCCTACAGGACCGAAAGGGGGTACGAGCAGTACTTC. It codes for CASSAYRTERGYEQYF.

This clone was observed a few times. J is TRBJ2-5 and V is TRBV18; TRBD2 aligns across 7 bases. Losses at the gene ends were 4 bases for V and 3 bases for J; bases not matched to a gene: 8. The CDR3 has 15 residues. From germline, CDR1 is KGHSH and CDR2 LQKENI. As DNA, the CDR3 is TGTGCCAGCTCACGGTCGCAGGGAGGGGAAGAGACCCAGTACTTC. It encodes CASSRSQGGEETQYF.

This chain connects TRBV2 to TRBJ1-2; tentatively, D is TRBD1 (5 bases). V was trimmed by 7 bases and J by 4 bases, leaving 13 bases between them. CDR3 length: 13 amino acids. CDR1 is SNHLY, CDR2 FYNNEI, per germline. The CDR3 sequence is CASKTTASYGYTF. CDR3 in DNA: TGTGCCAGCAAGACGACAGCGAGCTATGGCTACACCTTC.

The CDR3 reads CASRALDRGSTYEQYF. CDR3 DNA: TGTGCCAGCAGGGCTCTAGACAGGGGGTCTACCTACGAGCAGTACTTC. This chain connects TRBV6-6 to TRBJ2-7, with 9 bases that match TRBD1. Unmatched junction bases numbered 11, after V lost 6 bases and J lost 2 bases. The CDR3 extends over 16 amino acids. Germline CDR1 MNHNY, CDR2 SVGAGI (reference sequence).

In this sample, this clone turned up a few times. This chain connects TRBV5-4 to TRBJ2-7, with 12 nucleotides matching TRBD1. The V gene end was trimmed by 4 bases and the J gene end by 5 bases; junction bases not matched to a gene: 10. Germline V lookup: CDR1 SGHNT, CDR2 YYREEE (reference sequence). CDR3 length: 16 residues. The CDR3 DNA reads as TGTGCCAGCAGCCCCGGCAGGGACAGGGGGCTGGACGAGCAGTACTTC. Amino acid sequence: CASSPGRDRGLDEQYF.

The J gene is TRBJ2-5, the V gene TRBV15, with unresolved D. Trimming shortened V by 0 bases and J by 2 bases, and 4 bases separated the two germline ends. In germline, CDR1 is LNHNV, CDR2 YYDKDF (reference sequence). The CDR3 extends over 13 amino acids. CDR3 residues: CATSRDAQETQYF. In nucleotides, the CDR3 is TGTGCCACCAGCAGAGACGCGCAAGAGACCCAGTACTTC.